This paragraph reports one T cell receptor beta chain. Its antigen remains unknown. This specimen belongs to a study of shared clonotypes between healthy human individuals. The study's findings and limits: Naive subsets generally had larger estimated richness than memory subsets.

The V gene's germline CDR1 is SGHVS and CDR2 FQNEAQ. The CDR3 contains 18 residues. Trimming cost V 5 bases and J 1 base; bases outside gene matches: 11. Assay runs were performed at deep level. Using immunoSEQ multiplex PCR, the repertoire was profiled, and TCRdb retains in-frame clones only, with some absent. The sample holds about 2.3 million clones, 80% to 95% seen once. The TCR comes from a man younger than 35 in good health. Some clones in this sample may be carry-over from other donors' samples. The specimen sequenced was naive CD4+ T cells from PBMCs. The subset: CD45RA+ positively selected. This rearrangement joins TRBV7-8 to TRBJ2-6; 7 bases fit TRBD2. CDR3 residues: CASSPTGTGGSGANVLTF. For the CDR3, the DNA is TGTGCCAGCAGCCCCACTGGGACGGGAGGATCTGGGGCCAACGTCCTGACTTTC.